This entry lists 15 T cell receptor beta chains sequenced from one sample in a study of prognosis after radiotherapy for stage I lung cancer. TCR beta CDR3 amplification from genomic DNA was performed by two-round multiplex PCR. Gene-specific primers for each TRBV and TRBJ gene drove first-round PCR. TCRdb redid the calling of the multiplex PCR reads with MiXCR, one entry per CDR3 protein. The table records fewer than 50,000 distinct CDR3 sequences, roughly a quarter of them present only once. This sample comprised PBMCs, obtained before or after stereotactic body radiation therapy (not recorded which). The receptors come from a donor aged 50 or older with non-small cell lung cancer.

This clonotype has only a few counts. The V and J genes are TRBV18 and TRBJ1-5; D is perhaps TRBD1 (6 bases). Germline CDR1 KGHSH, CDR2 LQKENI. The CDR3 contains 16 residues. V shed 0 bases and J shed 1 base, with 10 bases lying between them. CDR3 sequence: CASSPPGTRSNQPQHF. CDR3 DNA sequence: TGTGCCAGCTCACCACCCGGGACAAGGAGCAATCAGCCCCAGCATTTT.

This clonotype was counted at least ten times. This CDR3 reads CATSEDRGGQYF. DNA of the CDR3: TGTGCCACCAGTGAGGACAGGGGAGGACAGTACTTC. V gene TRBV24-1 combines with J gene TRBJ2-7; TRBD1 matches 9 bases. The V gene end was trimmed by 4 bases and the J gene end by 10 bases; junction bases not matched to a gene: 4. The CDR3 contains 12 residues. Germline lookup yields CDR1 KGHDR and CDR2 SFDVKD.

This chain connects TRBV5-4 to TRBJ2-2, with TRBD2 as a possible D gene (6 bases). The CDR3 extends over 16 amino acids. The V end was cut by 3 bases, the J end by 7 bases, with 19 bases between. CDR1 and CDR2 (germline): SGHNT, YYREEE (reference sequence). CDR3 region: CASSSGGEVSNGELFF. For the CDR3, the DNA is TGTGCCAGCAGCTCAGGCGGGGAGGTATCTAACGGGGAGCTGTTTTTT.

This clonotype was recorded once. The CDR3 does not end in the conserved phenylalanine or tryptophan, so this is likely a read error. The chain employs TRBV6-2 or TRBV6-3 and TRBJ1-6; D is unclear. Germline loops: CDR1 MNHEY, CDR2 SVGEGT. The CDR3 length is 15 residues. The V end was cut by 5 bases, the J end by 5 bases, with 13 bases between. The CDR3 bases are TGTGCCAGCAGTGAAAGGGAATGTGATAATTCACCCCTCCACTTG. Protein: CASSERECDNSPLHL.

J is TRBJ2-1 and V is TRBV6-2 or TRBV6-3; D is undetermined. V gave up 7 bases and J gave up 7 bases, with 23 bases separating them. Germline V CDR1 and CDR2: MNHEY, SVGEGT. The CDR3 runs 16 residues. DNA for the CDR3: TGTGCCAGCAATAAAATTGGTAAGGGAAAGCAAAATGAGCAGTTCTTC. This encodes CASNKIGKGKQNEQFF.

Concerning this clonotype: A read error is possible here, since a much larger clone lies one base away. The CDR3 loop is CASSIHNSGAAFF. The CDR3 nucleotides read TGTGCCAGCAGTATTCACAACTCGGGGGCCGCTTTCTTT. The chain has TRBV25-1 and TRBJ1-1; D is perhaps TRBD1 (6 bases). The CDR3 extends over 13 amino acids. V gave up 5 bases and J gave up 11 bases, with 18 bases separating them. The germline V gene has CDR1 MGHDK and CDR2 SYGVNS. The full variable domain, rest sourced from reference TRBV25-1 and TRBJ1-1, is EADIYQTPRYLVIGTGKKITLECSQTMGHDKMYWYQQDPGMELHLIHYSYGVNSTEKGDLSSESTVSRIRTEHFPLTLESARPSHTSQYLCASSIHNSGAAFFGQGTRLTVV.

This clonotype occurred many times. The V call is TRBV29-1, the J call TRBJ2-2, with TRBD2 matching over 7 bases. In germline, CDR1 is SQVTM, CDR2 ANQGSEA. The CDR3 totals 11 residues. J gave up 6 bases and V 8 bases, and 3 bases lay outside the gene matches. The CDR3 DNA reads TGCAGCTACCGGGGGGCCGGGGAGCTGTTTTTT. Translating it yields CSYRGAGELFF.

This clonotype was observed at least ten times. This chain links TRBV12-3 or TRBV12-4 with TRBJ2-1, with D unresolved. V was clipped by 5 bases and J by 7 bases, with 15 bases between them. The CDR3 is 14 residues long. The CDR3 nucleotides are TGTGCCAGCAGTCCCCAGCGAGTGTGGAATGAGCAGTTCTTC. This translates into CASSPQRVWNEQFF.

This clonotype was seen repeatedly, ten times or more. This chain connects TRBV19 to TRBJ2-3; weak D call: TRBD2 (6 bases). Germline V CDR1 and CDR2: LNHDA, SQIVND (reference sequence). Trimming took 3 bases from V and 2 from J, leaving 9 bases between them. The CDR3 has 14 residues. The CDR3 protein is CASSIGGNTDTQYF. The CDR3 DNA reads TGTGCCAGTAGTATTGGCGGGAACACAGATACGCAGTATTTT. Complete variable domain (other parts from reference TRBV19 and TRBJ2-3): DGGITQSPKYLFRKEGQNVTLSCEQNLNHDAMYWYRQDPGQGLRLIYYSQIVNDFQKGDIAEGYSVSREKKESFPLTVTSAQKNPTAFYLCASSIGGNTDTQYFGPGTRLTVL.

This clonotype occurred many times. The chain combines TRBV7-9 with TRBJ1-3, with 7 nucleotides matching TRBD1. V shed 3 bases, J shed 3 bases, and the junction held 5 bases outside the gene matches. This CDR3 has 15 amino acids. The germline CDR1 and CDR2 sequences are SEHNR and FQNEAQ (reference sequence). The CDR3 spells CASSFRDSGGNTIYF. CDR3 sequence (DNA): TGTGCCAGCAGCTTCCGGGACAGCGGTGGAAACACCATATATTTT.

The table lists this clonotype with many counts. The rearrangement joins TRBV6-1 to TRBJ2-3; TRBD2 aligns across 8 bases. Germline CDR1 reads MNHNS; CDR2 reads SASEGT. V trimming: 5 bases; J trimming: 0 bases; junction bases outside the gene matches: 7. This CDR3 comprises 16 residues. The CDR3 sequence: CASSRRGESSTDTQYF. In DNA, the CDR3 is TGTGCCAGCAGTCGGCGGGGGGAGTCTAGCACAGATACGCAGTATTTT.

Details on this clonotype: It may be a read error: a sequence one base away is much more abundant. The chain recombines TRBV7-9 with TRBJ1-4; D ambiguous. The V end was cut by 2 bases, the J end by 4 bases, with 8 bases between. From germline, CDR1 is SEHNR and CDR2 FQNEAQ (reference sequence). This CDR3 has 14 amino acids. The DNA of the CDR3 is TGTGCCAGCAGCTTAAGTCAGAATAATGAAAAACTGTTTTTT. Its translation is CASSLSQNNEKLFF.

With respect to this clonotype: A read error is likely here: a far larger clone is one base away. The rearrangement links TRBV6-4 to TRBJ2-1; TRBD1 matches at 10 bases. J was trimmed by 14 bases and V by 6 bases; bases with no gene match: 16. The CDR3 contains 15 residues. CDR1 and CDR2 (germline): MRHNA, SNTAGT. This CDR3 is CASSLSMGQGLGKFF. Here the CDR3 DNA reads TGTGCCAGCAGCCTTTCCATGGGACAGGGGTTAGGCAAGTTCTTC.

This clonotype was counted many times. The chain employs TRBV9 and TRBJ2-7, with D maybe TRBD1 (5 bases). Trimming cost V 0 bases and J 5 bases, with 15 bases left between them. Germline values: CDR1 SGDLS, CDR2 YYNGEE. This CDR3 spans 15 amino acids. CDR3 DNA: TGTGCCAGCAGCGTAGCAGGGCTAGTTGGCAACGAGCAGTACTTC. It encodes CASSVAGLVGNEQYF.

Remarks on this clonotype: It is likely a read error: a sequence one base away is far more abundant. CDR3 amino acids: CASRGINHPQHF. DNA of the CDR3: TGTGCCTCCCGGGGTATCAATCATCCCCAGCATTTT. The chain links TRBV6-2 or TRBV6-3 to TRBJ1-5; D gene unclear. Germline CDR1 reads MNHEY; CDR2 reads SVGEGT. CDR3 size: 12 residues.